This T cell receptor (beta chain) was recorded in a study of blood T cell repertoires in COVID-19. Study in general: Specimens from acute and convalescent COVID-19 originated in the United States, Italy and Spain. PBMCs, B-cell-depleted T cells, or T cells provided the cDNA or gDNA that made up the material.

CDR1 and CDR2 from the germline V gene are LGHDT and YNNKEL (reference sequence). V lost 3 bases and J lost 0; bases outside the gene matches: 9. The CDR3 runs 18 residues. The assay was immunoSEQ multiplex PCR, and TCRdb's table has in-frame clones only and misses some. This sample has tens of thousands of clones, with more than 75% found just once. This clone was picked up a small number of times. The chain is built from TRBV3-1 (or the pseudogene TRBV3-2) and TRBJ2-1, with 9 bases lining up with TRBD2. The sequence derives from a woman aged 55-70 years with COVID-19, enrolled during active disease. The sequenced material came from peripheral blood. CDR3 coding DNA: TGTGCCAGCAGCCACGGTGGACTAGCGCAGAGCTCCTACAATGAGCAGTTCTTC. Protein sequence: CASSHGGLAQSSYNEQFF.